These T cell receptor beta chains were read from a single sample in a study of blood T cell repertoires in COVID-19. Method: immunoSEQ multiplex PCR; TCRdb's copy keeps in-frame clones and lacks some. The top ten hold 5% to 6% of the sample, which has hundreds of thousands of clones, around 83% seen once. Sequences were obtained from peripheral blood. These receptors all stem from an elderly man with acute or convalescent COVID-19. Each CDR3 is given with its conserved first and last residue. Fields, in order: J gene, clone size, V gene, D gene, CDR3 protein, CDR3 DNA. D genes are given only for firm matches. Clone size is not always given. Where it is, it says once, few, many or a class for expanded clones.

>TRBJ2-7|NA|TRBV2|TRBD1
CASRGDSAYEQYF
TGTGCCAGCAGGGGGGACAGTGCCTACGAGCAGTACTTC
>TRBJ2-7|NA|TRBV5-4|NA
CASSSPQHGGYEQYF
TGTGCCAGCAGCTCCCCCCAACACGGGGGCTACGAGCAGTACTTC
>TRBJ2-5|NA|TRBV5-1|NA
CASSPDFRTDQETQYF
TGCGCCAGCAGCCCGGATTTTAGGACAGATCAAGAGACCCAGTACTTC
>TRBJ1-1|NA|TRBV28|TRBD1
CASRHTGAMNTEAFF
TGTGCCAGCAGGCACACAGGGGCGATGAACACTGAAGCTTTCTTT
>TRBJ2-3|NA|TRBV5-1|NA
CASSLQITTEGTQYF
TGCGCCAGCAGCTTGCAGATAACCACAGAAGGTACGCAGTATTTT
>TRBJ2-7|NA|TRBV5-1|TRBD1
CASSYSPGQGSYEQYF
TGCGCCAGCAGCTATAGCCCGGGACAGGGCTCCTACGAGCAGTACTTC
>TRBJ1-4|NA|TRBV7-9|NA
CASSLAAVTNEKLFF
TGTGCCAGCAGCTTAGCGGCAGTCACTAATGAAAAACTGTTTTTT
>TRBJ1-2|once|TRBV19|TRBD1
CASSRTGNGYTF
TGTGCCAGTAGCCGGACAGGGAATGGCTACACCTTC
>TRBJ2-1|few|TRBV29-1|TRBD2
CSAPTSGSLNEQFF
TGCAGCGCCCCGACTAGCGGGAGTCTAAATGAGCAGTTCTTC
>TRBJ1-6|NA|TRBV28|NA
CASSPGPSSEGFYNSPLHF
TGTGCCAGCAGTCCGGGACCGAGCTCGGAGGGCTTCTATAATTCACCCCTCCACTTT
>TRBJ2-5|NA|TRBV5-5|TRBD2
CASSFAGVGETQYF
TGTGCCAGCAGCTTCGCGGGAGTTGGAGAGACCCAGTACTTC
>TRBJ2-7|many|TRBV11-3|NA
CASSSTGQTGSYEQYF
TGTGCCAGCAGCTCAACGGGACAAACCGGCTCCTACGAGCAGTACTTC
>TRBJ2-7|NA|TRBV6-6|NA
CASSYSKVGASYEQYF
TGTGCCAGCAGTTACTCGAAGGTGGGAGCGTCCTACGAGCAGTACTTC
>TRBJ2-5|NA|TRBV27|TRBD2
CASRTGTSVAGTQYF
TGTGCCAGCAGAACCGGGACTAGCGTCGCCGGGACCCAGTACTTC
>TRBJ2-7|NA|TRBV11-2|TRBD1
CASSIDRANEQYF
TGTGCCAGCAGCATAGACAGGGCGAACGAGCAGTACTTC
>TRBJ2-5|NA|TRBV11-2|TRBD1
CASSLVGGAETQYF
TGTGCCAGCAGCTTAGTAGGGGGCGCGGAGACCCAGTACTTC
>TRBJ2-1|NA|TRBV27|NA
CASRSSISSYNEQFF
TGTGCCAGCAGGTCGAGCATTAGCTCCTACAATGAGCAGTTCTTC
>TRBJ1-1|once|TRBV6-4|NA
CASSGVRNTEAFF
TGTGCCAGCAGTGGAGTTAGAAACACTGAAGCTTTCTTT
>TRBJ2-1|NA|TRBV9|NA
CASSVADEQFF
TGTGCCAGCAGCGTTGCGGATGAGCAGTTCTTC
>TRBJ2-7|NA|TRBV30|NA
CAWSVYSYEQYF
TGTGCCTGGAGTGTATATAGCTACGAGCAGTACTTC
>TRBJ1-4|NA|TRBV15|NA
CATSRGSNEKLFF
TGTGCCACCAGCAGAGGCAGTAATGAAAAACTGTTTTTT
>TRBJ2-3|NA|TRBV7-6|TRBD2
CASSSPLISGRARTDTQYF
TGTGCCAGCAGCTCTCCCCTTATTAGCGGGAGGGCCCGTACAGATACGCAGTATTTT
>TRBJ2-7|NA|TRBV5-1|NA
CASSLDTQARVYEQYF
TGCGCCAGCAGCTTGGATACGCAGGCCAGAGTCTACGAGCAGTACTTC
>TRBJ2-7|NA|TRBV27|NA
CASSSLLQATHSYEQYF
TGTGCCAGCAGTTCCCTCTTACAGGCGACTCACTCCTACGAGCAGTACTTC
>TRBJ2-1|NA|TRBV5-1|TRBD2
CASSLETSGGAGQFF
TGCGCCAGCAGCTTGGAGACTAGCGGGGGGGCCGGGCAGTTCTTC
>TRBJ2-5|NA|TRBV21-1|NA
CASSKRGSSKETQYF
TGTGCCAGCAGCAAAAGGGGGTCGTCTAAAGAGACCCAGTACTTC
>TRBJ1-4|NA|TRBV7-2|NA
CASSLGGGEKLFF
TGTGCCAGCAGCTTGGGGGGAGGTGAAAAACTGTTTTTT
>TRBJ2-1|NA|TRBV7-9|NA
CASSLEWEAREQFF
TGTGCCAGCAGCTTAGAATGGGAGGCCAGGGAGCAGTTCTTC
>TRBJ1-6|NA|TRBV6-5|TRBD1
CASRPRTGSYSPLHF
TGTGCCAGCAGACCAAGGACAGGGTCCTATTCACCCCTCCACTTT
>TRBJ2-1|NA|TRBV28|TRBD2
CASSLRGLAGGGNEQFF
TGTGCCAGCAGTTTACGGGGACTAGCGGGAGGGGGGAATGAGCAGTTCTTC
>TRBJ1-5|NA|TRBV5-8|TRBD1
CASSVGTGAVQPQHF
TGTGCCAGCAGCGTCGGGACAGGAGCTGTACAGCCCCAGCATTTT
>TRBJ1-2|NA|TRBV28|TRBD1
CASSLTGTGAGYTF
TGTGCCAGCAGTTTAACTGGGACAGGGGCTGGCTACACCTTC
>TRBJ2-4|NA|TRBV19|NA
CASSIEGAAGSAKNIQYF
TGTGCCAGTAGTATAGAGGGGGCGGCAGGGTCCGCCAAAAACATTCAGTACTTC